The 28 T cell receptor beta chains below were found in one sample sequenced in a study of blood T cell repertoires in COVID-19. Sequencing was performed with immunoSEQ multiplex PCR; in TCRdb, only in-frame clones are kept and a portion is missing. Counted here are about 64,000 clones, over 75% occurring once; the ten biggest clones make up 43%. The specimen sequenced was peripheral blood. The receptor set was obtained from a woman aged 55 to 70 with COVID-19, enrolled during active disease.

This chain links TRBV4-2 with TRBJ1-2; D uncertain. This CDR3 has 13 residues. The germline V gene encodes CDR1 LGHNA and CDR2 YNFKEQ. V was cut by 0 bases and J by 8 bases, with 10 bases left in between. The CDR3 coding sequence is TGTGCCAGCAGCCAAGAAGCGGGAGGCGGCTACACCTTC. Its protein is CASSQEAGGGYTF.

The chain is built from TRBV19 and TRBJ1-5; the D gene is possibly TRBD1 (6 bases). The germline V gene encodes CDR1 LNHDA and CDR2 SQIVND (reference sequence). Deletions cut 8 bases from V and 5 bases from J, with 13 bases between. The CDR3 extends over 13 amino acids. The CDR3 sequence: CASSGQYDQPQHF. Written as DNA, the CDR3 is TGTGCCAGTTCAGGACAGTACGATCAGCCCCAGCATTTT.

V and J are TRBV7-2 and TRBJ2-1; TRBD2 agrees at 10 bases. Germline CDR1 reads SGHTA; CDR2 reads FQGNSA. The CDR3 consists of 15 residues. Germline trimming cut 8 bases from V and 6 bases from J; bases unmatched to any gene: 10. The CDR3 coding sequence is TGTGCCAGCGGCTCAGGATTAGCGGGGGGCAATGAGCAGTTCTTC. Protein product: CASGSGLAGGNEQFF.

The CDR3: CASSFQPGDTEAFF. For the CDR3, the DNA is TGTGCCAGCAGCTTTCAGCCAGGGGACACTGAAGCTTTCTTT. The chain links TRBV11-1 to TRBJ1-1, with D tentatively TRBD1 (6 bases). The CDR3 is 14 residues long. The germline V gene encodes CDR1 SGHAT and CDR2 FQDESV (reference sequence). V was cut by 3 bases and J by 3 bases, with 11 bases left in between.

The rearrangement uses TRBV28 and TRBJ2-5; the match to TRBD2 covers 9 bases. CDR3 size: 16 residues. J was trimmed by 5 bases and V by 5 bases; bases with no gene match: 12. Germline V gene sequence: CDR1 MDHEN, CDR2 SYDVKM. This chain's CDR3 is CASSRLAGYGGETQYF. The CDR3 DNA sequence: TGTGCCAGCAGTCGCCTAGCGGGATATGGTGGGGAGACCCAGTACTTC.

CDR3 bases: TGTGCCAGCAGCTGGGGGACAGGGAGAACCGGGGAGCTGTTTTTT. As protein: CASSWGTGRTGELFF. This sequence joins TRBV5-4 and TRBJ2-2; TRBD1 matches 9 bases. V lost 3 bases to trimming and J lost 5 bases; unmatched junction nucleotides: 5. CDR3 length: 15 residues. Germline V gives CDR1 SGHNT, CDR2 YYREEE (reference sequence).

This chain connects TRBV19 to TRBJ2-3; the D gene is possibly TRBD1 (6 bases). Per the germline V gene, CDR1 is LNHDA and CDR2 is SQIVND (reference sequence). The ends were cut back, 6 bases at V and 1 base at J, with 23 bases in the middle. The CDR3 extends over 18 amino acids. CDR3 amino acids: CASRTGQAGERGTDTQYF. The DNA for the CDR3 is TGTGCCAGTAGGACCGGCCAGGCAGGGGAGAGGGGCACAGATACGCAGTATTTT.

The V and J genes are TRBV19 and TRBJ2-7; D ambiguous. This CDR3 is built from 13 residues. Germline-derived CDR1 and CDR2 are LNHDA and SQIVND (reference sequence). Trimming took off 1 base at V and 3 bases at J, with 7 bases between the two ends. CDR3 amino acids: CASSIAPGYEQYF. The CDR3 bases are TGTGCCAGTAGTATAGCACCAGGCTACGAGCAGTACTTC.

The chain uses TRBV6-6 and TRBJ2-2, with 10 positions matching TRBD2. V trimming: 8 bases; J trimming: 7 bases; junction bases outside the gene matches: 10. There are 15 residues in the CDR3. Germline values: CDR1 MNHNY, CDR2 SVGAGI (reference sequence). As DNA, the CDR3 is TGTGCCAGCGGCCTAGCGGGGGCTGTCGGCGGGGAGCTGTTTTTT. Protein product: CASGLAGAVGGELFF.

This chain links TRBV3-1 (or the pseudogene TRBV3-2) with TRBJ2-7, with D perhaps matching TRBD1 (7 bases). Germline lookup yields CDR1 LGHDT and CDR2 YNNKEL (reference sequence). CDR3 length: 15 amino acids. V shed 2 bases and J shed 2 bases, with 13 bases lying between them. DNA for the CDR3: TGTGCCAGCAGCCAACGGACAGGACTAACCTACGAGCAGTACTTC. Translated: CASSQRTGLTYEQYF.

The chain carries TRBV6-2 or TRBV6-3 and TRBJ2-1, with a tentative D call TRBD2 (5 bases). V lost 3 bases and J lost 4, with 13 bases in between. The CDR3 loop spans 15 amino acids. Germline-derived CDR1 and CDR2 are MNHEY and SVGEGT. The DNA for the CDR3 is TGTGCCAGCAGTTATAGGGCCGGGGTATACAATGAGCAGTTCTTC. Translated: CASSYRAGVYNEQFF.

This chain connects TRBV10-3 to TRBJ1-5, with D hard to call. V gave up 2 bases and J gave up 1 base, with 6 bases separating them. The CDR3 sequence is 14 residues long. CDR1 and CDR2 (germline): ENHRY, SYGVKD. The CDR3 DNA sequence: TGTGCCATCAGTGAGGGTCAGAGCAATCAGCCCCAGCATTTT. It specifies CAISEGQSNQPQHF.

This chain connects TRBV6-5 to TRBJ2-5, with 7 nucleotides matching TRBD2. The CDR3 totals 15 residues. J lost 6 bases, V lost 5 bases, and 12 bases had no gene match. The germline CDR1 and CDR2 sequences are MNHEY and SVGAGI. CDR3 in amino acids: CASSPLGAGEQTQYF. The CDR3 DNA sequence: TGTGCCAGCAGTCCCCTTGGGGCGGGAGAACAGACCCAGTACTTC.

The genes are TRBV5-1 and TRBJ2-3; TRBD2 aligns across 7 bases. CDR1 and CDR2 (germline): SGHRS, YFSETQ. The CDR3 totals 15 residues. The trim removed 3 bases at V and 4 bases at J, leaving 8 bases unmatched. CDR3 amino acids: CASSSGGAGADTQYF. The CDR3 region has the DNA TGCGCCAGCAGCTCCGGCGGCGCGGGGGCAGATACGCAGTATTTT. Supplemented by reference TRBV5-1 and TRBJ2-3, the full variable domain reads KAGVTQTPRYLIKTRGQQVTLSCSPISGHRSVSWYQQTPGQGLQFLFEYFSETQRNKGNFPGRFSGRQFSNSRSEMNVSTLELGDSALYLCASSSGGAGADTQYFGPGTRLTVL.

The chain has TRBV7-9 and TRBJ2-3; TRBD2 might be the D (6 bases). CDR1 and CDR2 from the germline V gene are SEHNR and FQNEAQ (reference sequence). V shed 5 bases and J shed 6 bases, with 12 bases lying between them. This CDR3 region has 13 residues. As DNA, the CDR3 is TGTGCCAGCAGCGGCGGGACCCTGGATACGCAGTATTTT. Its protein product is CASSGGTLDTQYF.

This chain connects TRBV18 to TRBJ2-7; D uncertain. The germline V and J ends were trimmed by 3 bases and 2 bases, with 2 bases remaining between them. The CDR3 consists of 11 residues. CDR1 and CDR2 from the germline V gene are KGHSH and LQKENI. CDR3 sequence: CASSPTYEQYF. DNA of the CDR3: TGTGCCAGCTCACCTACCTACGAGCAGTACTTC. The variable domain in full, completed from reference TRBV18 and TRBJ2-7, reads NAGVMQNPRHLVRRRGQEARLRCSPMKGHSHVYWYRQLPEEGLKFMVYLQKENIIDESGMPKERFSAEFPKEGPSILRIQQVVRGDSAAYFCASSPTYEQYFGPGTRLTVT.

V gene TRBV7-9 combines with J gene TRBJ1-2, with a possible D match to TRBD1 (6 bases). The CDR3 consists of 15 residues. The germline CDR1 and CDR2 sequences are SEHNR and FQNEAQ (reference sequence). Trimming took 0 bases from V and 4 from J, leaving 12 bases between them. CDR3 loop: CASSLARGGSYGYTF. In nucleotides, the CDR3 is TGTGCCAGCAGCTTAGCGCGAGGGGGATCCTATGGCTACACCTTC. Drawing the rest from reference TRBV7-9 and TRBJ1-2, the complete variable domain is DTGVSQNPRHKITKRGQNVTFRCDPISEHNRLYWYRQTLGQGPEFLTYFQNEAQLEKSRLLSDRFSAERPKGSFSTLEIQRTEQGDSAMYLCASSLARGGSYGYTFGSGTRLTVV.

The chain carries TRBV15 and TRBJ1-2, with 8 bases lining up with TRBD1. The CDR3 consists of 15 residues. Germline V gene data show CDR1 as LNHNV and CDR2 as YYDKDF (reference sequence). Germline trimming cut 0 bases from V and 3 bases from J; bases unmatched to any gene: 3. This CDR3 reads CATSRDRTGHYGYTF. The CDR3 DNA reads TGTGCCACCAGCAGAGATCGGACAGGGCACTATGGCTACACCTTC.

The chain recombines TRBV6-5 with TRBJ2-5, with D possibly TRBD1 on 5 matching bases. The V and J ends lost 2 bases and 5 bases respectively, with 9 bases between them. The CDR3 consists of 13 residues. Germline V gene sequence: CDR1 MNHEY, CDR2 SVGAGI. CDR3 sequence (DNA): TGTGCCAGCAGTTACGTAGGGGTGGAGACCCAGTACTTC. Translated: CASSYVGVETQYF.

The V and J genes are TRBV9 and TRBJ1-6; D gene unclear. The V end lost 3 bases, the J end lost 7 bases, and 20 bases lay between the germline ends. This CDR3 is built from 17 residues. Germline CDR1 is SGDLS and CDR2 is YYNGEE. The CDR3: CASSGSQLWEQNSPLHF. In DNA form, the CDR3 reads TGTGCCAGCAGCGGGTCCCAATTATGGGAGCAGAATTCACCCCTCCACTTT.

This chain joins TRBV30 and TRBJ2-7; 9 bases are a match to TRBD1. This CDR3 spans 12 amino acids. The germline CDR1 and CDR2 sequences are GTSNPN and SVGIG (reference sequence). V shed 5 bases, J shed 7 bases, and the junction held 6 bases outside the gene matches. This CDR3 reads CAWARTGVEQYF. The CDR3 nucleotides read TGTGCCTGGGCCCGGACAGGGGTTGAGCAGTACTTC.

This clone was recorded once. V gene TRBV7-2 combines with J gene TRBJ2-1; 7 nucleotides agree with TRBD2. Germline-derived CDR1 and CDR2 are SGHTA and FQGNSA. The CDR3 length is 15 residues. V shed 4 bases, J shed 0 bases, and the junction held 3 bases outside the gene matches. The CDR3 region is CASSSLAGSYNEQFF. CDR3 nucleotides: TGTGCCAGCAGCTCCTTAGCGGGCTCCTACAATGAGCAGTTCTTC.

V is TRBV6-1 and J is TRBJ2-1; D is unclear. The CDR3 extends over 14 amino acids. Trimming took off 1 base at V and 5 bases at J, with 9 bases between the two ends. From germline, CDR1 is MNHNS and CDR2 SASEGT. The CDR3 DNA is TGTGCCAGCAGTGAAGGCCAGGCAAACAATGAGCAGTTCTTC. It is translated as CASSEGQANNEQFF.

The chain combines TRBV3-1 (or the pseudogene TRBV3-2) with TRBJ1-2; TRBD1 is a possible D gene (5 bases). Germline values: CDR1 LGHDT, CDR2 YNNKEL (reference sequence). The CDR3 covers 15 residues. Trimming left V 1 base short and J 2 bases short, with 11 bases between. CDR3 nucleotide sequence: TGTGCCAGCAGCCAAGCCAGGGAACAGAACTATGGCTACACCTTC. It specifies CASSQAREQNYGYTF.

The rearrangement joins TRBV27 to TRBJ1-2, with TRBD1 matching over 9 bases. The junction had 7 bases not matched to a gene; V was cut back by 3 bases and J by 5 bases. The CDR3 spans 15 residues. Germline CDR1 is MNHEY and CDR2 is SMNVEV (reference sequence). The CDR3 nucleotides are TGTGCCAGCAGTTTCTCCGGACAGGGGAGATATGGCTACACCTTC. Translated, it gives CASSFSGQGRYGYTF.

J is TRBJ1-1 and V is TRBV5-4; maybe TRBD1 (5 bases). V lost 4 bases and J 7 bases, leaving 11 bases between the germline ends. The germline V gene has CDR1 SGHNT and CDR2 YYREEE (reference sequence). This CDR3 contains 12 residues. The CDR3 spells CASSRGGNEAFF. The CDR3 DNA sequence: TGTGCCAGCAGCCGGGGGGGGAATGAAGCTTTCTTT.

This clone was detected only once. V gene TRBV3-1 (or the pseudogene TRBV3-2) combines with J gene TRBJ1-4; 7 bases fit TRBD1. Germline CDR1 is LGHDT and CDR2 is YNNKEL (reference sequence). Trimming removed 2 bases from V and 4 bases from J; junction bases left unmatched: 1. There are 14 residues in the CDR3. In DNA form, the CDR3 reads TGTGCCAGCAGCCAAAGGGGGCTTAATGAAAAACTGTTTTTT. This sequence encodes CASSQRGLNEKLFF.

The chain carries TRBV6-1 and TRBJ2-3; tentative D call: TRBD2 (5 bases). This CDR3 has 13 amino acids. Germline V gene data show CDR1 as MNHNS and CDR2 as SASEGT. Trimming removed 3 bases at V and 6 bases at J, with 10 bases between. In DNA, the CDR3 is TGTGCCAGCAGTGATACCGGCGGGGATACGCAGTATTTT. It translates to CASSDTGGDTQYF.